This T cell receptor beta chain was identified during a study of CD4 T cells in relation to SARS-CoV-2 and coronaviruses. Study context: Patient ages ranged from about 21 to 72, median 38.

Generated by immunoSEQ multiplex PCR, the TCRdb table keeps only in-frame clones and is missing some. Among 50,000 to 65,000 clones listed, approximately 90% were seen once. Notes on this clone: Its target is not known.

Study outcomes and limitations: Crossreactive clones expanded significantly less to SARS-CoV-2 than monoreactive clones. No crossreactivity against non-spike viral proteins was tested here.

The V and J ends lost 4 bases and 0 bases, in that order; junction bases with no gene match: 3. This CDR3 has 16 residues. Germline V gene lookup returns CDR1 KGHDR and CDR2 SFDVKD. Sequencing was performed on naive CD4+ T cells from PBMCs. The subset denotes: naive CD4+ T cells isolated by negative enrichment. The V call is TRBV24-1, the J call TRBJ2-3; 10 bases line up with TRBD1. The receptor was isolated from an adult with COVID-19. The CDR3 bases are TGTGCCACCAGTGAGGAGGGACAGGGGAGCACAGATACGCAGTATTTT. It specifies CATSEEGQGSTDTQYF.